This entry lists 18 T cell receptor beta chains sequenced from one sample in a study of cytomegalovirus exposure and HLA in healthy donors. Vbeta (60) and Jbeta (13) primers were used in the PCR. Some clones are missing from TCRdb's copy, which holds only in-frame ones; the method was immunoSEQ multiplex PCR. The table has some 130,000 clones, around four fifths seen once. Input material: PBMCs. These TCRs come from a male donor in good health and CMV-seropositive.

V and J are TRBV5-4 and TRBJ2-2; 7 bases are shared with TRBD2. The length of the CDR3 is 16 residues. From germline, CDR1 is SGHNT and CDR2 YYREEE (reference sequence). The J segment lost 1 base and the V segment lost 2 bases, leaving 5 bases of the junction unmatched. CDR3: CASSFGVAGNTGELFF. CDR3 coding DNA: TGTGCCAGCAGCTTCGGGGTAGCGGGGAACACCGGGGAGCTGTTTTTT.

The chain carries TRBV28 and TRBJ1-4, with D possibly being TRBD1 (5 bases). The CDR3 is made up of 16 amino acids. V shed 6 bases and J shed 6 bases, with 20 bases lying between them. Germline values: CDR1 MDHEN, CDR2 SYDVKM. Here the CDR3 DNA reads TGTGCCAGCAGGGCTACAGGACCAGGAATCTATGAAAAACTGTTTTTT. This sequence encodes CASRATGPGIYEKLFF.

The chain couples TRBV6-6 to TRBJ2-5, with D maybe TRBD1 (6 bases). The V and J ends lost 2 bases and 2 bases respectively, with 9 bases between them. The CDR3 contains 14 residues. CDR1 MNHNY and CDR2 SVGAGI come from the germline V gene (reference sequence). CDR3 amino acids: CASSYGQSQETQYF. The CDR3 coding sequence is TGTGCCAGCAGTTACGGACAGAGTCAAGAGACCCAGTACTTC.

The genes are TRBV28 and TRBJ1-5; D call uncertain. Between the trimmed V and J ends, which lost 3 bases and 2 bases, there was a span of 20 bases. This CDR3 is built from 18 residues. In germline, CDR1 is MDHEN, CDR2 SYDVKM. CDR3 sequence: CASSFSFLRGGGNQPQHF. The CDR3 DNA reads TGTGCCAGCAGTTTTAGTTTCCTGCGGGGAGGTGGCAATCAGCCCCAGCATTTT.

In DNA, the CDR3 is TGTGCCAGCAGTTTATCGGGGGACAGGGGCTTGAGCACTGAAGCTTTCTTT. This gives the protein CASSLSGDRGLSTEAFF. The rearrangement links TRBV27 to TRBJ1-1, with 10 nucleotides matching TRBD1. V trimming: 0 bases; J trimming: 4 bases; junction bases outside the gene matches: 8. Germline CDR1 reads MNHEY; CDR2 reads SMNVEV (reference sequence). The CDR3 extends over 17 amino acids.

The chain joins TRBV11-2 to TRBJ1-2; D unresolved. Germline V gene lookup returns CDR1 SGHAT and CDR2 FQNNGV. V lost 0 bases and J 13 bases, leaving 12 bases between the germline ends. The CDR3 loop spans 12 amino acids. CDR3 sequence (DNA): TGTGCCAGCAGCTTAGAAGCGGCAGCCCGCACCTTC. Translation: CASSLEAAARTF.

A note on this clone: At one end the junction does not follow the germline gene, possibly because of a read error. This sequence joins TRBV7-7 and TRBJ2-1; D might be TRBD2 (5 bases). Germline CDR1 and CDR2: SSHAT and FNYEAQ (reference sequence). This CDR3 contains 13 residues. The CDR3 protein is CASSQARGYEQFF. The DNA for the CDR3 is TGTGCTAGCAGCCAGGCAAGAGGGTATGAGCAGTTCTTC.

The rearrangement uses TRBV28 and TRBJ2-5; 7 positions agree with TRBD1. The J call is doubtful: the DNA matches TRBJ2-7 better. CDR1 is MDHEN, CDR2 SYDVKM, per germline. The CDR3 is 15 amino acids. Written as DNA, the CDR3 is TGTGCCAGCAGTTCATCCCGGGACAGCTCCTACGAGCAGTACTTC. It translates to CASSSSRDSSYEQYF.

The chain uses TRBV7-3 and TRBJ2-1; D is possibly TRBD2 (6 bases). Trimming took 4 bases from V and 4 from J, leaving 11 bases between them. Looked up from germline, CDR1 is SGHTA and CDR2 is FQGTGA. This CDR3 spans 14 amino acids. The CDR3 here is CASSSGVSYNEQFF. DNA of the CDR3: TGTGCCAGCAGCTCGGGAGTATCATACAATGAGCAGTTCTTC.

In DNA form, the CDR3 reads TGTGCCAGCAGCGACAACAGGGGCACAGATACGCAGTATTTT. Its protein product is CASSDNRGTDTQYF. V is TRBV9 and J is TRBJ2-3, with D tentatively TRBD1 (6 bases). This CDR3 has 14 amino acids. V dropped 3 bases and J dropped 1 base, with 9 bases sitting between them. Germline values: CDR1 SGDLS, CDR2 YYNGEE.

The V call is TRBV7-2, the J call TRBJ2-1, with 10 bases fitting TRBD2. The germline V gene has CDR1 SGHTA and CDR2 FQGNSA. The trim removed 5 bases at V and 7 bases at J, leaving 8 bases unmatched. This CDR3 is 15 amino acids long. CDR3 sequence (DNA): TGTGCCAGCAGCCCTGCCTCTAGCGGGAGTAATGAGCAGTTCTTC. Amino acid sequence: CASSPASSGSNEQFF.

This sequence joins TRBV13 and TRBJ1-2; D possibly corresponds to TRBD1 (5 bases). Germline V CDR1 and CDR2: PRHDT, FYEKMQ (reference sequence). This CDR3 region has 14 residues. Trimming took off 4 bases at V and 4 bases at J, with 13 bases between the two ends. DNA for the CDR3: TGTGCCAGCAGCTCCCGGACATCAGGCTATGGCTACACCTTC. Protein product: CASSSRTSGYGYTF.

This sequence joins TRBV7-2 and TRBJ2-1; TRBD2 agrees at 7 bases. The junction had 17 bases not matched to a gene; V was cut back by 6 bases and J by 6 bases. Germline assignment: CDR1 SGHTA and CDR2 FQGNSA. The CDR3 is 17 residues long. CDR3 in DNA: TGTGCCAGCAGACTTCGGAGTGTGGCTAGCGGTCCCAATGAGCAGTTCTTC. This sequence encodes CASRLRSVASGPNEQFF.

CDR3 residues: CASSLPDRVKAFF. The DNA of the CDR3 is TGTGCCAGCAGCTTGCCCGACAGGGTAAAAGCTTTCTTT. The genes are TRBV5-8 and TRBJ1-1; 7 positions agree with TRBD1. CDR1 and CDR2 from the germline V gene are SGHTS and YDEGEE. The trim removed 1 base at V and 9 bases at J, leaving 6 bases unmatched. The CDR3 is made up of 13 amino acids.

This chain links TRBV27 with TRBJ2-5, with 7 bases matching TRBD1. The V and J ends lost 8 bases and 3 bases, in that order; junction bases with no gene match: 12. The germline V gene has CDR1 MNHEY and CDR2 SMNVEV (reference sequence). The CDR3 has 15 residues. CDR3 loop: CASRGTGQRKETQYF. CDR3 bases: TGTGCCAGCCGCGGAACGGGACAGAGGAAAGAGACCCAGTACTTC.

The chain recombines TRBV7-2 with TRBJ1-1; D remains unclear. CDR3 size: 16 residues. The germline V gene has CDR1 SGHTA and CDR2 FQGNSA. Trimming removed 5 bases at V and 2 bases at J, with 18 bases between. CDR3 DNA: TGTGCCAGCAGCATTGACCTTCATACAGCCAACACTGAAGCTTTCTTT. Its protein product is CASSIDLHTANTEAFF.

The chain has TRBV7-3 and TRBJ2-2; 12 bases line up with TRBD2. Germline V gene lookup returns CDR1 SGHTA and CDR2 FQGTGA. This CDR3 contains 16 residues. V lost 4 bases and J lost 5; bases outside the gene matches: 5. CDR3 in DNA: TGTGCCAGCAGCTCGGGACTAGCGGGCGGGACCGGGGAGCTGTTTTTT. It specifies CASSSGLAGGTGELFF.

This clone was seen more than once but under ten times. The chain uses TRBV7-3 and TRBJ2-3; D is ambiguous. This CDR3 is built from 13 residues. Trimming left V 0 bases short and J 5 bases short, with 6 bases between. Germline V gene sequence: CDR1 SGHTA, CDR2 FQGTGA. As DNA, the CDR3 is TGTGCCAGCAGCTTAACGTTAAAAGATACGCAGTATTTT. Translated: CASSLTLKDTQYF. Full variable domain (remainder filled in from reference TRBV7-3 and TRBJ2-3): GAGVSQTPSNKVTEKGKYVELRCDPISGHTALYWYRQSLGQGPEFLIYFQGTGAADDSGLPNDRFFAVRPEGSVSTLKIQRTERGDSAVYLCASSLTLKDTQYFGPGTRLTVL.